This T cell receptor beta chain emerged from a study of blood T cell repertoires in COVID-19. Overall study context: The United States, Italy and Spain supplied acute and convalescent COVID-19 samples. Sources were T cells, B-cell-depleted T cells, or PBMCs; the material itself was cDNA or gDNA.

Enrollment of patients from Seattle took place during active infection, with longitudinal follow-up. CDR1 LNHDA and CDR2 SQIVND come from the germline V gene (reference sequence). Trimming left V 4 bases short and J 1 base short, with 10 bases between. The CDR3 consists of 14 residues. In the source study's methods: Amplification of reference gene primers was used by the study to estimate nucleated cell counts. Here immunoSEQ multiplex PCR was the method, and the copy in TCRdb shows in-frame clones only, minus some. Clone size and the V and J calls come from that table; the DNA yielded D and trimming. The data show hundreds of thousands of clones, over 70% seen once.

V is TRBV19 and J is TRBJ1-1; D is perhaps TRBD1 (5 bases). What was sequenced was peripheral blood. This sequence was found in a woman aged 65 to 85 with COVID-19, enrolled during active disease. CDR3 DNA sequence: TGTGCCAGTAGTACCGTTACAGGGAACACTGAAGCTTTCTTT. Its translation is CASSTVTGNTEAFF.